Only a few counts were recorded for the clone carrying this T cell receptor beta chain. Antigen: not known. V lost 4 bases to trimming and J lost 4 bases, with 15 bases between them. The CDR3 covers 15 residues. Germline loops: CDR1 SGDLS, CDR2 YYNGEE. 5'-RACE, quantitative and with molecular barcodes, yielded the TCR beta libraries. TCRdb reanalysed the 5' RACE reads using MiXCR and keeps one entry per CDR3 protein. This table has around 770,000 distinct CDR3 sequences, about 20% appearing once. This sample was taken from a study of CD8 T cells in ankylosing spondylitis. Study outcomes and limitations: Past research had described some motif variants in reactive arthritis synovial fluid and blood. The disease-linked clones had a CD8+ phenotype and low blood frequencies. Blood of patients with ankylosing spondylitis appeared to be characterized by a TCR beta motif of several highly homologous variants. Matched ankylosing spondylitis synovial fluid reportedly showed significant enrichment of disease-linked clones.

This TCR was sampled from a male donor with ankylosing spondylitis. The sequencing input was blood, either unsorted or a sorted T cell fraction (not recorded which). This chain joins TRBV9 and TRBJ2-1; perhaps TRBD2 as D (6 bases). CDR3 loop: CASSSEGLSYNEQFF. The DNA for the CDR3 is TGTGCCAGCAGCTCTGAGGGACTTTCATACAATGAGCAGTTCTTC.